Below, 21 T cell receptor beta chains from the same sample are listed, as sequenced in a study of radiotherapy plus CTLA-4 blockade in lung cancer listed by TCRdb under 2018. The protocol used for the library was the immunoSEQ multiplex PCR assay. Held by TCRdb, this immuneACCESS table contains in-frame sequences only and omits some clones. Under half of the omission traces to an unresolved V gene where checked; the cause of the rest is unknown. In all, the sample holds about 60,000 clones, and around 81% of those were seen once. The top ten hold about 4% of the sample. Sequenced here: peripheral blood, sampled from a patient treated with radiotherapy plus ipilimumab. The receptor set was obtained from a human donor with non-small cell lung cancer who had a partial response to radiotherapy plus ipilimumab.

The rearrangement links TRBV10-3 to TRBJ2-3, with 10 positions matching TRBD2. The CDR3 runs 15 residues. Germline V gene sequence: CDR1 ENHRY, CDR2 SYGVKD. V lost 7 bases, J lost 3 bases, and 7 bases stayed unmatched. Here the CDR3 reads CAINKGTSVTDTQYF. The CDR3 DNA follows: TGTGCCATCAACAAAGGGACTAGCGTAACAGATACGCAGTATTTT.

The rearrangement joins TRBV5-8 to TRBJ1-3; D unclear. The CDR3 loop spans 16 amino acids. Per germline, CDR1 SGHTS and CDR2 YDEGEE. The V and J ends lost 1 base and 0 bases respectively, with 11 bases between them. The CDR3 region is CASSLRAGSSGNTIYF. The CDR3 DNA follows: TGTGCCAGCAGCTTGAGGGCTGGGAGCTCTGGAAACACCATATATTTT.

The gene calls are TRBV7-9 and TRBJ2-3; tentative D call: TRBD1 (6 bases). There are 13 residues in the CDR3. V was shortened by 5 bases and J by 3 bases, with 9 bases between the two germline ends. Germline V gives CDR1 SEHNR, CDR2 FQNEAQ (reference sequence). CDR3 amino acids: CASSVRGTDTQYF. The CDR3 DNA reads TGTGCCAGCAGCGTCAGGGGAACAGATACGCAGTATTTT.

The chain combines TRBV5-1 with TRBJ2-5; no firm D call. The CDR3 totals 16 residues. Trimming stripped 1 base from V and 2 bases from J, with 15 bases between. Germline V lookup: CDR1 SGHRS, CDR2 YFSETQ. The CDR3 reads CASSLLPGPVQETQYF. CDR3 coding DNA: TGCGCCAGCAGCTTGCTGCCAGGTCCTGTTCAAGAGACCCAGTACTTC.

This clone was recorded once. The rearrangement uses TRBV4-1 and TRBJ2-7, with 8 bases aligning to TRBD2. Germline V CDR1 and CDR2: MGHRA, YSYEKL. V gave up 1 base and J gave up 4 bases; unmatched junction bases: 3. The CDR3 has 14 residues. CDR3 sequence (DNA): TGCGCCAGCAGCCAAGGGACTAGCCGGTACGAGCAGTACTTC. Protein: CASSQGTSRYEQYF.

The gene calls are TRBV7-3 and TRBJ1-2; 8 nucleotides match TRBD1. The germline V gene encodes CDR1 SGHTA and CDR2 FQGTGA. The junction had 1 base not matched to a gene; V was cut back by 5 bases and J by 2 bases. The CDR3 consists of 13 residues. The CDR3 here is CASSRDRNYGYTF. CDR3 DNA sequence: TGTGCCAGCAGCCGGGACAGGAACTATGGCTACACCTTC.

The gene calls are TRBV18 and TRBJ1-4; no clear D gene. Germline loops: CDR1 KGHSH, CDR2 LQKENI. The CDR3 loop spans 15 amino acids. Trimming removed 3 bases from V and 8 bases from J, with 16 bases in between. In nucleotides, the CDR3 is TGTGCCAGCTCACCTCGGGGTGACACCTCAGAAAAACTGTTTTTT. Translating it yields CASSPRGDTSEKLFF.

The J gene is TRBJ1-1, the V gene TRBV28; weak D call: TRBD1 (6 bases). V lost 2 bases and J lost 5, with 18 bases in between. The CDR3 extends over 16 amino acids. Germline V gives CDR1 MDHEN, CDR2 SYDVKM. The DNA of the CDR3 is TGTGCCAGCAGTTTAACCCTAGGCAGGGGTCGGACTGAAGCTTTCTTT. Translation gives CASSLTLGRGRTEAFF.

The chain links TRBV9 to TRBJ2-7; 13 nucleotides line up with TRBD2. The CDR3 sequence is 16 residues long. The V and J ends lost 1 base and 5 bases, in that order; junction bases with no gene match: 6. Per germline, CDR1 SGDLS and CDR2 YYNGEE. CDR3 nucleotide sequence: TGTGCCAGCAGCGTAAATCTACTAGCGGGAGGGGACGAGCAGTACTTC. Protein sequence: CASSVNLLAGGDEQYF.

The CDR3 nucleotides read TGTGCCAGCAGCCCGCCTCACAGGGGGCGCGGGGAGCTGTTTTTT. Amino acids: CASSPPHRGRGELFF. The chain joins TRBV28 to TRBJ2-2; TRBD1 agrees at 9 bases. Unmatched junction bases numbered 9, after V lost 6 bases and J lost 7 bases. Germline values: CDR1 MDHEN, CDR2 SYDVKM. The CDR3 is 15 residues long.

There are a few counts of this clone. This rearrangement joins TRBV7-2 to TRBJ1-5; 8 positions agree with TRBD1. The J segment lost 6 bases and the V segment lost 5 bases, leaving 6 bases of the junction unmatched. Germline V gene data show CDR1 as SGHTA and CDR2 as FQGNSA. The CDR3 covers 14 residues. CDR3 loop: CASSPLDRAQPQHF. CDR3 DNA: TGTGCCAGCAGCCCGCTGGACAGGGCTCAGCCCCAGCATTTT.

The chain is built from TRBV5-1 and TRBJ2-3; 8 bases match TRBD1. Per germline, CDR1 SGHRS and CDR2 YFSETQ. The CDR3 has 14 amino acids. Trimming removed 2 bases from V and 6 bases from J; junction bases left unmatched: 5. The CDR3, as DNA: TGCGCCAGCAGCTTAGGACAGGGTGGCGATACGCAGTATTTT. Its protein is CASSLGQGGDTQYF.

The chain employs TRBV27 and TRBJ2-2, with D tentatively TRBD1 (7 bases). Germline V gene sequence: CDR1 MNHEY, CDR2 SMNVEV (reference sequence). The CDR3 totals 15 residues. The germline V and J ends were trimmed by 7 bases and 7 bases, with 19 bases remaining between them. The DNA for the CDR3 is TGTGCCAGCACCTCCAGCGTCCAGGGGGGCGGGGAGCTGTTTTTT. Its translation: CASTSSVQGGGELFF.

V usage is TRBV5-1 and J usage is TRBJ2-6; D is perhaps TRBD1 (5 bases). V was cut by 5 bases and J by 0 bases, with 9 bases left in between. Germline CDR1 SGHRS, CDR2 YFSETQ. The CDR3 consists of 15 residues. CDR3 protein: CASRDTPSGANVLTF. CDR3 bases: TGCGCCAGCAGGGACACACCCTCTGGGGCCAACGTCCTGACTTTC.

The chain has TRBV9 and TRBJ2-3; a possible D gene is TRBD1 (6 bases). The V end lost 4 bases, the J end lost 1 base, and 10 bases lay between the germline ends. Per germline, CDR1 SGDLS and CDR2 YYNGEE. This CDR3 is built from 14 residues. The CDR3 DNA is TGTGCCAGCAGCCGTAACAGGGGCACAGATACGCAGTATTTT. Its translation: CASSRNRGTDTQYF.

V is TRBV19 and J is TRBJ2-2; TRBD2 agrees at 8 bases. CDR1 is LNHDA, CDR2 SQIVND, per germline (reference sequence). There are 15 residues in the CDR3. V trimming: 3 bases; J trimming: 7 bases; junction bases outside the gene matches: 7. The CDR3 here is CASSIVAGKIGELFF. CDR3 bases: TGTGCCAGTAGTATTGTAGCGGGAAAAATCGGGGAGCTGTTTTTT.

The rearrangement joins TRBV14 to TRBJ1-2; 7 positions agree with TRBD1. Germline V gene lookup returns CDR1 SGHDN and CDR2 FVKESK. The CDR3 has 15 amino acids. Losses at the gene ends were 3 bases for V and 3 bases for J; bases not matched to a gene: 7. CDR3 nucleotides: TGTGCCAGCAGCCAGCAGACAGGGTTGGACTATGGCTACACCTTC. Protein product: CASSQQTGLDYGYTF.

This clone occurred a few times. The rearrangement joins TRBV30 to TRBJ1-3; TRBD1 agrees at 9 bases. Trimming at V came to 1 base and at J to 4 bases, leaving 8 bases not matched to a gene. Germline V gene sequence: CDR1 GTSNPN, CDR2 SVGIG (reference sequence). CDR3 length: 16 residues. CDR3 sequence: CAWSASRDRAGNTIYF. The CDR3 nucleotides are TGTGCCTGGAGTGCGTCCCGGGACAGGGCCGGAAACACCATATATTTT.

This CDR3 reads CASRRTSGAQETQYF. DNA of the CDR3: TGTGCCAGCAGGCGGACTAGCGGAGCCCAAGAGACCCAGTACTTC. The chain is built from TRBV6-5 and TRBJ2-5; 10 bases match TRBD2. Germline CDR1 is MNHEY and CDR2 is SVGAGI. J gave up 1 base and V 6 bases, and 5 bases lay outside the gene matches. The CDR3 spans 15 residues.

This chain links TRBV21-1 with TRBJ2-7; the table's TRBD2 call for D was not verified on the DNA. TRBV21-1 is a pseudogene. CDR3 size: 17 residues. The CDR3: CASSKDLGRENVYEQYF. The DNA for the CDR3 is TGTGCCAGCAGCAAGGATTTGGGGCGGGAGAATGTATACGAGCAGTACTTC.

The rearrangement links TRBV7-2 to TRBJ2-1, with D tentatively TRBD2 (5 bases). The V gene's germline CDR1 is SGHTA and CDR2 FQGNSA. This CDR3 region has 15 residues. Trimming removed 3 bases from V and 6 bases from J, with 15 bases in between. The CDR3 DNA is TGTGCCAGCAGCTTTGGGAGAGGGATCAGCAATGAGCAGTTCTTC. Protein sequence: CASSFGRGISNEQFF.